This TCR beta chain was found in a study of regulatory T cells in long-lasting Graves disease. This clonotype was counted only a few times. An end of the junction does not agree with germline; a read error may underlie this. According to the study, TCR beta libraries were built with iRepertoire HTBI primers and CDR3-region Arm-PCR. TCRdb used MiXCR to reprocess the multiplex PCR reads, holding one entry per CDR3 protein. Of roughly 400,000 distinct CDR3 sequences in the sample, about 17% were seen once. Time point here: newly diagnosed GD, antithyroid drugs for less than 3 months. RNA extracted from PBMCs served as the sequencing template. The patients included were those that came from an endocrinology department in Xi'an, China. The CDR3 runs to 15 residues. The germline V gene encodes CDR1 SGHRS and CDR2 YFSETQ. These data also featured in a second study, about T cells in Graves' hyperthyroidism and ophthalmopathy. That source reports: Diagnosis rested on symptoms, serum thyroxine and TRAb, thyroid ultrasound, and orbital computed tomography. TCR CDR3 regions were first amplified by RT-PCR with HTBI primers.

This chain links TRBV5-1 with TRBJ1-4, with D unresolved. The sequenced sample was peripheral blood mononuclear cells (PBMCs), obtained at new diagnosis, from a patient treated with antithyroid drugs. The source of this sequence is a woman younger than 30 with Graves disease. The CDR3 nucleotides are TGCGCCAGCAGCAGCGTTGGACGATCTAATGAAAAGCTGTTTTTT. Its protein is CASSSVGRSNEKLFF. Drawing the rest from reference TRBV5-1 and TRBJ1-4, the complete variable domain is KAGVTQTPRYLIKTRGQQVTLSCSPISGHRSVSWYQQTPGQGLQFLFEYFSETQRNKGNFPGRFSGRQFSNSRSEMNVSTLELGDSALYLCASSSVGRSNEKLFFGSGTQLSVL.